What follows are 24 T cell receptor beta chains derived from one specimen sequenced in a study of T cell responses to AZD1222 COVID-19 vaccine. Assay: immunoSEQ multiplex PCR; the TCRdb copy retains only in-frame clones and omits some. The sample shows about 150,000 clones, around 88% of them seen only once. The input for sequencing was peripheral blood, taken on day 0 of MenACWY control vaccination. The receptor source for this set is an adult in good health.

V usage is TRBV5-5 and J usage is TRBJ1-3; the D gene is possibly TRBD1 (6 bases). The CDR3 loop spans 15 amino acids. Deletions cut 0 bases from V and 4 bases from J, with 11 bases between. The germline V gene encodes CDR1 SGHKS and CDR2 YYEKEE (reference sequence). In DNA form, the CDR3 reads TGTGCCAGCAGCTTGGGTCAGGGGAAGGGAAACACCATATATTTT. This sequence encodes CASSLGQGKGNTIYF.

This rearrangement joins TRBV7-3 to TRBJ2-1, with a tentative D call TRBD2 (7 bases). Germline assignment: CDR1 SGHTA and CDR2 FQGTGA. The CDR3 consists of 12 residues. V dropped 6 bases and J dropped 15 bases, with 18 bases sitting between them. The chain's CDR3 is CASSVGGATLFF. CDR3 nucleotides: TGTGCCAGCAGTGTAGGGGGGGCCACCCTGTTCTTC.

This sequence joins TRBV4-3 and TRBJ2-5, with unresolved D. V was pared by 4 bases and J by 5 bases, with 17 bases between. The CDR3 is 15 amino acids. Germline V gene lookup returns CDR1 LGHNA and CDR2 YSLEER. CDR3 sequence: CASSPRERSEETQYF. In nucleotides, the CDR3 is TGCGCCAGCAGCCCTAGGGAAAGGAGTGAGGAGACCCAGTACTTC.

This rearrangement joins TRBV2 to TRBJ2-1, with 11 positions matching TRBD1. The CDR3 runs to 14 residues. In germline, CDR1 is SNHLY, CDR2 FYNNEI. After removal of 7 bases from V and 7 bases from J, the junction contained 6 bases not matched to a gene. This CDR3 reads CASKRDRGGNEQFF. The CDR3 nucleotides read TGTGCCAGCAAGAGGGACAGGGGGGGGAATGAGCAGTTCTTC.

The V and J genes are TRBV28 and TRBJ2-2; no firm D call. The length of the CDR3 is 16 residues. V was cut by 5 bases and J by 8 bases, with 21 bases left in between. The germline gives CDR1 MDHEN, CDR2 SYDVKM. CDR3 sequence reads: CASSRPPAVYKGELFF. The CDR3 bases are TGTGCCAGCAGTCGGCCCCCTGCAGTGTATAAGGGGGAGCTGTTTTTT.

This clone has more than one count but fewer than ten. The chain is built from TRBV6-5 and TRBJ1-2; a weak D match, TRBD1 (5 bases). Looked up from germline, CDR1 is MNHEY and CDR2 is SVGAGI. This CDR3 region has 13 residues. V lost 2 bases to trimming and J lost 9 bases, with 13 bases between them. Written as DNA, the CDR3 is TGTGCCAGCAGTTACAATCCAGGGAGTAGCTACACCTTC. Protein sequence: CASSYNPGSSYTF.

The chain employs TRBV6-5 and TRBJ2-7; D is ambiguous. Germline V gives CDR1 MNHEY, CDR2 SVGAGI. This CDR3 contains 14 residues. V shed 1 base and J shed 3 bases, with 10 bases lying between them. This chain's CDR3 is CASSYFPTGYEQYF. CDR3 in DNA: TGTGCCAGCAGTTACTTTCCGACTGGCTACGAGCAGTACTTC.

The J gene is TRBJ2-1, the V gene TRBV19, with D possibly being TRBD1 (6 bases). CDR3 size: 15 residues. V dropped 1 base and J dropped 5 bases, with 12 bases sitting between them. The germline gives CDR1 LNHDA, CDR2 SQIVND (reference sequence). The CDR3 sequence: CASSIVRRGNNEQFF. The CDR3 coding sequence is TGTGCCAGTAGTATAGTTCGCAGGGGCAACAATGAGCAGTTCTTC. The variable domain in full, completed from reference TRBV19 and TRBJ2-1, reads DGGITQSPKYLFRKEGQNVTLSCEQNLNHDAMYWYRQDPGQGLRLIYYSQIVNDFQKGDIAEGYSVSREKKESFPLTVTSAQKNPTAFYLCASSIVRRGNNEQFFGPGTRLTVL.

This chain joins TRBV9 and TRBJ1-6; D gene unclear. CDR3 length: 14 residues. CDR1 is SGDLS and CDR2 is YYNGEE in the germline V gene. V was cut by 4 bases and J by 7 bases, with 12 bases left in between. CDR3 bases: TGTGCCAGCAGCTCCCGAGAGGTAAATTCACCCCTCCACTTT. Residues: CASSSREVNSPLHF.

The V call is TRBV24-1, the J call TRBJ2-1; 11 bases are shared with TRBD1. Germline CDR1 and CDR2: KGHDR and SFDVKD. CDR3 size: 15 residues. Trimming removed 7 bases from V and 4 bases from J; junction bases left unmatched: 5. The CDR3 region is CATSQGQGVYNEQFF. CDR3 nucleotide sequence: TGTGCCACCAGCCAGGGACAGGGGGTATACAATGAGCAGTTCTTC.

V is TRBV5-4 and J is TRBJ1-4, with 11 bases lining up with TRBD1. Germline V CDR1 and CDR2: SGHNT, YYREEE (reference sequence). The V gene end was trimmed by 6 bases and the J gene end by 8 bases; junction bases not matched to a gene: 6. This CDR3 has 14 residues. The chain's CDR3 is CASTTGQGDEKLFF. The CDR3 region has the DNA TGTGCCAGCACCACGGGACAGGGGGACGAAAAACTGTTTTTT.

V is TRBV28 and J is TRBJ1-6; D possibly corresponds to TRBD1 (5 bases). V lost 5 bases to trimming and J lost 8 bases, with 16 bases between them. This CDR3 contains 15 residues. The germline V gene has CDR1 MDHEN and CDR2 SYDVKM. The CDR3 region is CASSTRQGRYSPLHF. CDR3 sequence (DNA): TGTGCCAGCAGTACCCGCCAGGGCCGCTATTCACCCCTCCACTTT. Complete variable domain (other parts from reference TRBV28 and TRBJ1-6): DVKVTQSSRYLVKRTGEKVFLECVQDMDHENMFWYRQDPGLGLRLIYFSYDVKMKEKGDIPEGYSVSREKKERFSLILESASTNQTSMYLCASSTRQGRYSPLHFGNGTRLTVT.

This rearrangement joins TRBV11-2 to TRBJ2-1, with D hard to call. The CDR3 consists of 16 residues. V was cut by 5 bases and J by 1 base, with 15 bases left in between. Germline assignment: CDR1 SGHAT and CDR2 FQNNGV. The CDR3 DNA sequence: TGTGCCAGCAGCGAGCCGGTAGGGCGATCCTACAATGAGCAGTTCTTC. Residues: CASSEPVGRSYNEQFF.

The J gene is TRBJ2-7, the V gene TRBV5-1, with TRBD2 matching 9 bases. Trimming removed 0 bases from V and 7 bases from J; junction bases left unmatched: 8. The CDR3 has 15 amino acids. Looked up from germline, CDR1 is SGHRS and CDR2 is YFSETQ. In DNA form, the CDR3 reads TGCGCCAGCAGCTTGGTGGCTAGCGGGGAGGAGGAGCAGTACTTC. Translation gives CASSLVASGEEEQYF. The full variable domain, in which reference TRBV5-1 and TRBJ2-7 provide the parts outside the CDR3, is KAGVTQTPRYLIKTRGQQVTLSCSPISGHRSVSWYQQTPGQGLQFLFEYFSETQRNKGNFPGRFSGRQFSNSRSEMNVSTLELGDSALYLCASSLVASGEEEQYFGPGTRLTVT.

This clone was detected once. The gene calls are TRBV7-7 and TRBJ2-3; D perhaps matches TRBD2 (8 bases). CDR3 length: 15 amino acids. CDR1 is SSHAT, CDR2 FNYEAQ, per germline (reference sequence). CDR3: CASGKTGLGTDTQYF. DNA for the CDR3: TGTGCTAGCGGGAAGACAGGGTTAGGCACAGATACGCAGTATTTT.

The J gene is TRBJ1-3, the V gene TRBV27; D is possibly TRBD1 (5 bases). V lost 4 bases and J 0 bases, leaving 19 bases between the germline ends. Germline CDR1 reads MNHEY; CDR2 reads SMNVEV (reference sequence). This CDR3 is 18 amino acids long. The DNA for the CDR3 is TGTGCCAGCAGTTCCGTCCCGGGACGCCCGACCTCTGGAAACACCATATATTTT. Translating gives CASSSVPGRPTSGNTIYF.

This clone was detected only once. J is TRBJ1-1 and V is TRBV15; D call uncertain. V lost 3 bases, J lost 3 bases, and 11 bases lay in between. Germline loops: CDR1 LNHNV, CDR2 YYDKDF (reference sequence). The CDR3 has 14 amino acids. The CDR3 DNA sequence: TGTGCCACCAGCAGGGGAACCGCTTACACTGAAGCTTTCTTT. Translated: CATSRGTAYTEAFF.

The chain is built from TRBV29-1 and TRBJ2-7; D not certain. CDR3 length: 11 residues. Germline V gene sequence: CDR1 SQVTM, CDR2 ANQGSEA. V was pared by 4 bases and J by 3 bases, with 7 bases between. In nucleotides, the CDR3 is TGCAGCGTTGGCAGACTCTACGAGCAGTACTTC. This sequence encodes CSVGRLYEQYF.

V gene TRBV6-5 combines with J gene TRBJ2-7, with D possibly TRBD2 on 7 matching bases. CDR1 is MNHEY, CDR2 SVGAGI, per germline. This CDR3 has 13 residues. V was cut by 3 bases and J by 6 bases, with 12 bases left in between. The CDR3 DNA sequence: TGTGCCAGCAGTTATCAGGGGAGGGGCGAGCAGTACTTC. This codes for CASSYQGRGEQYF.

V gene TRBV7-9 combines with J gene TRBJ2-5, with D possibly being TRBD2 (7 bases). Trimming cost V 4 bases and J 2 bases, with 20 bases left between them. CDR3 size: 17 residues. The germline V gene has CDR1 SEHNR and CDR2 FQNEAQ (reference sequence). The CDR3 DNA sequence: TGTGCCAGCAGCTCCCCCCTTGGCAGGGGAGGGCAAGAGACCCAGTACTTC. Protein sequence: CASSSPLGRGGQETQYF.

V is TRBV5-1 and J is TRBJ2-2; TRBD1 matches at 10 bases. With V trimmed by 3 bases and J by 5 bases, 4 bases remained unmatched. The CDR3 extends over 15 amino acids. Germline V lookup: CDR1 SGHRS, CDR2 YFSETQ. CDR3 nucleotide sequence: TGCGCCAGCAGCTCCGGGACAGGGGAAACCGGGGAGCTGTTTTTT. It translates to CASSSGTGETGELFF.

The chain carries TRBV7-2 and TRBJ2-5; D gene unclear. Trimming took off 2 bases at V and 5 bases at J, with 9 bases between the two ends. Germline V gene data show CDR1 as SGHTA and CDR2 as FQGNSA. The CDR3 covers 13 residues. CDR3 sequence reads: CASSLNPVETQYF. CDR3 bases: TGTGCCAGCAGCTTAAACCCTGTTGAGACCCAGTACTTC.

The V and J genes are TRBV6-2 or TRBV6-3 and TRBJ1-6; D is undetermined. This CDR3 is built from 13 residues. The germline V gene has CDR1 MNHEY and CDR2 SVGEGT. The V gene lost 8 bases and the J gene lost 10 bases, with 15 bases spanning the gap. The DNA for the CDR3 is TGTGCCAGCTGTTCCGAGGGAGTCTCACCCCTCCACTTT. Translation gives CASCSEGVSPLHF.

This clone showed up just a few times. The rearrangement links TRBV6-2 or TRBV6-3 to TRBJ1-2; TRBD1 aligns across 9 bases. Germline-derived CDR1 and CDR2 are MNHEY and SVGEGT. V lost 6 bases and J lost 8; bases outside the gene matches: 10. The CDR3 is 14 amino acids. Written as DNA, the CDR3 is TGTGCCAGCAGCCCCACAGGGGGCGCGAGGGGCTACACCTTC. This gives the protein CASSPTGGARGYTF.